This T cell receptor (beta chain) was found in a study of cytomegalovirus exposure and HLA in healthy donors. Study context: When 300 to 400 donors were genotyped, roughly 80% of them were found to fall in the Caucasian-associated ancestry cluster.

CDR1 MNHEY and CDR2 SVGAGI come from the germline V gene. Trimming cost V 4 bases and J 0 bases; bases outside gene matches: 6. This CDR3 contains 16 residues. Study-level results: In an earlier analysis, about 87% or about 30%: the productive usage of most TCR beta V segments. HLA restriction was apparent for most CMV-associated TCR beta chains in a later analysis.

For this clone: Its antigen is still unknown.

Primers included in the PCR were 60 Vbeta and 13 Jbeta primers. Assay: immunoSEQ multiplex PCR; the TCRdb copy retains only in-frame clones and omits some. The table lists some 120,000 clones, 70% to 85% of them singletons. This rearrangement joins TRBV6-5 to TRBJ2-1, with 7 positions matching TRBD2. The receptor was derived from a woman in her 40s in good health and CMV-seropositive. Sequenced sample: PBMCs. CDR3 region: CASSSRGGSSYNEQFF. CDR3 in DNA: TGTGCCAGCAGTTCCCGGGGAGGGAGCTCCTACAATGAGCAGTTCTTC.